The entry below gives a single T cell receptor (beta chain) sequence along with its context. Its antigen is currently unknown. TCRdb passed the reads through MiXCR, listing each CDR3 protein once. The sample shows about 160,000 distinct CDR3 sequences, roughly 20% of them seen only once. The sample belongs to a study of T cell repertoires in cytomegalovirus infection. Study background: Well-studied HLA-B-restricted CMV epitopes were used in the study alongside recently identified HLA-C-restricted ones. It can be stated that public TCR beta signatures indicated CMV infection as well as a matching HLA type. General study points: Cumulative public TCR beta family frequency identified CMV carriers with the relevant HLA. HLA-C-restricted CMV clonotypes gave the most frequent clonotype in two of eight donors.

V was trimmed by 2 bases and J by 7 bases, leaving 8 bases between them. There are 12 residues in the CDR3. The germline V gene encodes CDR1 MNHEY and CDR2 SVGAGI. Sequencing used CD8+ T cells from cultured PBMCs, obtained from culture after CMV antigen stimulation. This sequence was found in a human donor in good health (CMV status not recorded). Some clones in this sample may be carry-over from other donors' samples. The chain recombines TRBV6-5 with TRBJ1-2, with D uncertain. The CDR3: CASSYVGSGYTF. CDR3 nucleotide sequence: TGTGCCAGCAGTTACGTGGGAAGTGGCTACACCTTC.